Presented here are 4 T cell receptor beta chains from one specimen sequenced in a study of cytomegalovirus exposure and HLA in healthy donors. In the PCR, 60 Vbeta and 13 Jbeta primers were used. The assay was immunoSEQ multiplex PCR, and TCRdb's table has in-frame clones only and misses some. The data contain 280,000 or so clones, 70% to 90% of them singletons. The sequenced sample consisted of PBMCs. Source of these receptors: a woman aged 18 to 35 in good health and CMV-seronegative.

The V and J genes are TRBV14 and TRBJ1-2; 8 bases are a match to TRBD1. J lost 4 bases, V lost 2 bases, and 9 bases had no gene match. Per the germline V gene, CDR1 is SGHDN and CDR2 is FVKESK. This CDR3 spans 16 amino acids. The CDR3 DNA is TGTGCCAGCAGCCAACCTAATACAGGGGGAGGCTATGGCTACACCTTC. Translated, it gives CASSQPNTGGGYGYTF.

The chain uses TRBV5-4 and TRBJ2-3, with 10 bases matching TRBD1. The CDR3 extends over 15 amino acids. Germline values: CDR1 SGHNT, CDR2 YYREEE (reference sequence). The J segment lost 5 bases and the V segment lost 5 bases, leaving 8 bases of the junction unmatched. The CDR3 DNA is TGTGCCAGCAGTCTCCCCGGGACAGGGGTAGATACGCAGTATTTT. The encoded protein is CASSLPGTGVDTQYF.

In its sample, this clone was seen a few times. The chain combines TRBV28 with TRBJ2-6, with TRBD2 as a possible D gene (7 bases). Germline lookup yields CDR1 MDHEN and CDR2 SYDVKM. The CDR3 has 17 residues. V lost 5 bases and J 3 bases, leaving 17 bases between the germline ends. CDR3 protein: CASSPPRGALGANVLTF. The CDR3 nucleotides are TGTGCCAGCAGTCCACCCCGGGGGGCGCTTGGGGCCAACGTCCTGACTTTC.

This sequence joins TRBV25-1 and TRBJ2-1, with TRBD2 identical over 12 bases. This CDR3 has 17 residues. V shed 1 base, J shed 5 bases, and the junction held 6 bases outside the gene matches. The germline V gene has CDR1 MGHDK and CDR2 SYGVNS. The CDR3, as DNA: TGTGCCAGCAGTGAATTGTACCTAGCGGGGGGGAACAATGAGCAGTTCTTC. Protein product: CASSELYLAGGNNEQFF.